Below, one T cell receptor beta chain is given with its context. This sample stems from a study of blood T cell repertoires in COVID-19. About the study: The cDNA or gDNA used as material had been derived from T cells, B-cell-depleted T cells, or PBMCs.

V lost 2 bases, J lost 2 bases, and 8 bases stayed unmatched. Germline CDR1 is KGHSH and CDR2 is LQKENI. The CDR3 loop spans 16 amino acids. Authors' data handling: Estimated nucleated cell counts came from reference gene primer amplification. TCRdb keeps only in-frame clones here, not all; method: immunoSEQ multiplex PCR. The V and J calls and clone size were taken over from that table, and D and trimming were inferred from the DNA. The repertoire includes 150,000 to 200,000 clones, 60% to 80% of them detected once, and roughly 17% sits in the top ten. Symptom resolution, clearance, or two negative PCRs marked donors in Cohort 3 as recovered.

The sequencing input was PBMCs or T cells enriched from blood (not recorded which). This TCR was recovered from a woman aged 50 to 65 who had recovered from COVID-19. The chain employs TRBV18 and TRBJ2-5, with 7 bases lining up with TRBD2. The CDR3 DNA is TGTGCCAGCTCACCAAGGAGAACTAGCGCACAAGAGACCCAGTACTTC. It translates to CASSPRRTSAQETQYF.